The rows below give T cell receptor beta chains drawn from one sample of a study of shared clonotypes between healthy human individuals. TCRdb's table, derived via immunoSEQ multiplex PCR, lists solely in-frame clones and lacks some. In the table there are 1.5 million to 2.5 million clones, about 95% of which are singletons. The sequencing input was naive CD8+ T cells sorted from blood. These receptors were obtained from a man between 18 and 29 years old in good health. Both conserved end residues are part of each CDR3. Each record gives: clone size, J gene, V gene, D gene, CDR3 protein, CDR3 DNA. A D gene is named only where the DNA matches it firmly. The size of a clone is reported for some rows only, either as once, few or many, or as a class for expanded clones.

. TRBJ1-6 TRBV4-1 TRBD1 CASSQGTGGIYNSPLHF TGCGCCAGCAGCCAAGGGACAGGGGGTATCTATAATTCACCCCTCCACTTT
. TRBJ2-7 TRBV27 TRBD1 CASSGQGASYEQYF TGTGCCAGCAGTGGACAGGGGGCCTCCTACGAGCAGTACTTC
few TRBJ2-3 TRBV7-3 . CASSLSLTDTQYF TGTGCCAGCAGCTTATCCCTCACAGATACGCAGTATTTT
. TRBJ1-3 TRBV7-8 . CASSLDWQHSGNTIYF TGTGCCAGCAGCTTAGATTGGCAGCACTCTGGAAACACCATATATTTT
. TRBJ2-2 TRBV15 TRBD2 CATSSSGSGAGELFF TGTGCCACCAGCTCCAGCGGGAGTGGGGCCGGGGAGCTGTTTTTT
. TRBJ2-7 TRBV12-5 . CASGLAPGPEQYF TGTGCTAGTGGTTTGGCGCCGGGTCCCGAGCAGTACTTC
once TRBJ1-2 TRBV28 . CASSFWLGGAAYGYTF TGTGCCAGCAGTTTTTGGTTAGGAGGGGCGGCCTATGGCTACACCTTC
. TRBJ1-2 TRBV7-9 . CASSLGGAGYGYTF TGTGCCAGCAGTCTTGGGGGCGCGGGCTATGGCTACACCTTC
once TRBJ2-3 TRBV9 . CASSGTGTDTQYF TGTGCCAGCAGCGGGACAGGCACAGATACGCAGTATTTT
. TRBJ2-7 TRBV11-1 . CASSLLGTSREQYF TGTGCCAGCAGCCTGCTCGGGACCTCAAGGGAGCAGTACTTC
. TRBJ2-7 TRBV7-7 . CASSPGGDEQYF TGTGCTAGCAGCCCCGGGGGTGACGAGCAGTACTTC
. TRBJ1-6 TRBV6-5 . CASSLGAAGGSPLHF TGTGCCAGCAGCTTGGGCGCGGCCGGGGGGTCACCCCTCCACTTT
. TRBJ1-4 TRBV28 . CASSLIRERTNEKLFF TGTGCCAGCAGTTTGATCAGGGAGAGGACTAATGAAAAACTGTTTTTT
. TRBJ2-7 TRBV5-4 TRBD2 CATAGGYEQYF TGTGCCACTGCGGGAGGGTACGAGCAGTACTTC
. TRBJ1-4 TRBV2 . CASRYWDFGNEKLFF TGTGCCAGCAGGTACTGGGACTTCGGTAATGAAAAACTGTTTTTT
. TRBJ1-2 TRBV6-6 . CASIMEGDGYTF TGTGCCAGCATCATGGAAGGGGACGGCTACACCTTC
. TRBJ2-6 TRBV5-4 TRBD1 CASSLETGGRSGANVLTF TGTGCCAGCAGCTTGGAGACAGGGGGCCGCTCTGGGGCCAACGTCCTGACTTTC
once TRBJ2-7 TRBV27 . CASRAGDSWAYEQYF TGTGCCAGCAGGGCAGGGGATAGTTGGGCCTACGAGCAGTACTTC
. TRBJ2-7 TRBV13 TRBD2 CASSLGGLSGSNNEQYF TGTGCCAGCAGCTTAGGCGGTCTTAGCGGGAGCAACAACGAGCAGTACTTC
. TRBJ2-7 TRBV7-9 TRBD1 CASSSLQGAEVYEQYF TGTGCCAGCAGCTCTTTACAGGGGGCGGAGGTGTACGAGCAGTACTTC
. TRBJ2-7 TRBV4-3 TRBD1 CASSQESTGLDEQYF TGCGCCAGCAGCCAAGAATCGACAGGGCTGGACGAGCAGTACTTC
. TRBJ2-7 TRBV27 . CASSPQGSSYEQYF TGTGCCAGCAGTCCCCAGGGCTCGTCCTACGAGCAGTACTTC
. TRBJ1-1 TRBV5-3 . CANYEAFF TGTGCCAATTATGAAGCTTTCTTT
. TRBJ1-1 TRBV5-1 . CASSPGGGNTEAFF TGCGCCAGCAGCCCTGGGGGCGGTAACACTGAAGCTTTCTTT
. TRBJ2-7 TRBV28 . CASSILPSSYEQYF TGTGCCAGCAGTATTCTACCCAGCTCCTACGAGCAGTACTTC
. TRBJ2-5 TRBV6-1 TRBD2 CASSDPYGGSFQETQYF TGTGCCAGCAGTGACCCTTACGGGGGGTCCTTCCAAGAGACCCAGTACTTC
. TRBJ2-7 TRBV27 . CASSFASLNEQYF TGTGCCAGCAGTTTTGCTAGTTTGAACGAGCAGTACTTC
. TRBJ2-2 TRBV6-5 TRBD2 CASSYSPSGKRELFF TGTGCCAGCAGTTATAGTCCTAGCGGGAAACGGGAGCTGTTTTTT
. TRBJ2-2 TRBV21-1 . CASSRGGLAGTNTGELFF TGTGCCAGCAGCAGAGGAGGACTAGCGGGGACCAACACCGGGGAGCTGTTTTTT
. TRBJ2-3 TRBV9 TRBD2 CASRPAGRDTQYF TGTGCCAGCAGACCAGCGGGGAGGGATACGCAGTATTTT
. TRBJ2-2 TRBV19 . CASSIESGELFF TGTGCCAGTAGTATAGAGTCTGGGGAGCTGTTTTTT
. TRBJ2-7 TRBV19 TRBD1 CASSITGATYEQYF TGTGCCAGTAGTATAACAGGGGCAACCTACGAGCAGTACTTC
few TRBJ1-5 TRBV19 . CASSWGVTSNQPQHF TGTGCCAGTAGTTGGGGGGTAACGAGCAATCAGCCCCAGCATTTT
. TRBJ2-1 TRBV6-6 TRBD2 CAGRLALNNEQFF TGTGCCGGGAGACTAGCGCTCAACAATGAGCAGTTCTTC
. TRBJ2-5 TRBV19 . CASSMASKETQYF TGTGCCAGTAGTATGGCTAGCAAGGAGACCCAGTACTTC
. TRBJ2-2 TRBV9 . CASGAFDTGELFF TGTGCCTCTGGGGCTTTCGACACCGGGGAGCTGTTTTTT
once TRBJ2-3 TRBV10-1 . CASSEFAGQADTQYF TGCGCCAGCAGTGAGTTTGCGGGTCAGGCAGATACGCAGTATTTT
. TRBJ2-7 TRBV5-1 . CASSLTLGIRVEQYF TGCGCCAGCAGCTTGACCCTGGGCATCCGGGTCGAGCAGTACTTC
. TRBJ2-1 TRBV9 . CASSTGFNEQFF TGTGCCAGCAGCACGGGGTTCAATGAGCAGTTCTTC
once TRBJ2-1 TRBV6-5 . CASSYSNLPKYNEQFF TGTGCCAGCAGTTACTCGAACCTGCCGAAATACAATGAGCAGTTCTTC
. TRBJ2-1 TRBV7-9 . CASSYGQLYNEQFF TGTGCCAGCAGCTACGGACAGTTATACAATGAGCAGTTCTTC
. TRBJ2-3 TRBV27 . CASSLDGGTSTDTQYF TGTGCCAGCAGTTTAGATGGCGGGACTAGCACAGATACGCAGTATTTT
. TRBJ2-2 TRBV28 TRBD1 CASSLGTGENTGELFF TGTGCCAGCAGTTTGGGGACAGGGGAGAACACCGGGGAGCTGTTTTTT
. TRBJ2-3 TRBV4-3 TRBD1 CASSQVGQGTDTQYF TGCGCCAGCAGCCAAGTCGGACAGGGGACAGATACGCAGTATTTT